This T cell receptor (beta chain) came from a study of shared clonotypes between healthy human individuals. Only in-frame clones appear in the TCRdb table, and some are missing; sequencing was by immunoSEQ multiplex PCR. This table holds 2 million to 2.5 million clones, about 93% found once. Naive CD8 cells lacked CD45RO, underwent positive selection for CCR7 and left out terminally differentiated effector memory CD45RA+ cells. The source is a young man in good health. Some clones in this sample may be carry-over from other donors' samples. Sequencing used naive CD8+ T cells from PBMCs.

DNA for the CDR3: TGTGCCAGTAGTATAGTCGGGACAGGGGACTTGAACACTGAAGCTTTCTTT. Translated, it gives CASSIVGTGDLNTEAFF. The chain couples TRBV19 to TRBJ1-1; 10 nucleotides match TRBD1. CDR3 length: 17 amino acids. Trimming cost V 1 base and J 0 bases; bases outside gene matches: 5. CDR1 and CDR2 from the germline V gene are LNHDA and SQIVND (reference sequence).